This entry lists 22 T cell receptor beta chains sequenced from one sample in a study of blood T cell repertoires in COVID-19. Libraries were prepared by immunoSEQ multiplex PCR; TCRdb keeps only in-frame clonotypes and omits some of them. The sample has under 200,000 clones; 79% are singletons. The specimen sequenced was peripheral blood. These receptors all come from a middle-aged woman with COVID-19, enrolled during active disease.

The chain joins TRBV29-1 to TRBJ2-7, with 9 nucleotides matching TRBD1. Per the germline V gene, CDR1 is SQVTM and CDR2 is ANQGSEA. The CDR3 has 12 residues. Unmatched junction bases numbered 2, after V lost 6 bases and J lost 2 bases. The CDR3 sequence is CSVGQGTYEQYF. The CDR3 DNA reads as TGCAGCGTCGGACAGGGGACCTACGAGCAGTACTTC.

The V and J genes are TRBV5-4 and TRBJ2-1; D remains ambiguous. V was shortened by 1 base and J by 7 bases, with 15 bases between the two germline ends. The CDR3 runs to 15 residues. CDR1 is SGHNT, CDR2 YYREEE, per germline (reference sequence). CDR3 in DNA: TGTGCCAGCAGCTTGTCGATCCGGAGTTTGAATGAGCAGTTCTTC. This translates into CASSLSIRSLNEQFF.

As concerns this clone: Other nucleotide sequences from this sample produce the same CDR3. The CDR3 loop is CASSFMQGDDGELFF. The CDR3, as DNA: TGCGCCAGCAGCTTTATGCAGGGTGATGATGGGGAGCTGTTTTTT. The chain has TRBV5-1 and TRBJ2-2; D possibly corresponds to TRBD1 (5 bases). Between the trimmed V and J ends, which lost 2 bases and 8 bases, there was a span of 16 bases. Per the germline V gene, CDR1 is SGHRS and CDR2 is YFSETQ. This CDR3 is 15 amino acids long.

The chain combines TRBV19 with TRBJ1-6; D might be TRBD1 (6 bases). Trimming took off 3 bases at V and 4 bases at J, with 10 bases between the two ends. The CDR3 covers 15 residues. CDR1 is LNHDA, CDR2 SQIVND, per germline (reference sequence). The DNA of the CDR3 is TGTGCCAGTAGTATGTCGCAGGGGTATAATTCACCCCTCCACTTT. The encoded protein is CASSMSQGYNSPLHF.

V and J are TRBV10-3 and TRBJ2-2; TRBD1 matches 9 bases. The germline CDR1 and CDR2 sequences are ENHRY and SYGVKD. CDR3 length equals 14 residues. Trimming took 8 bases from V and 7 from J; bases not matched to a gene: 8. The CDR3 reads CAIQGDRASGELFF. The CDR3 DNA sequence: TGTGCCATCCAGGGGGACAGGGCGAGCGGGGAGCTGTTTTTT.

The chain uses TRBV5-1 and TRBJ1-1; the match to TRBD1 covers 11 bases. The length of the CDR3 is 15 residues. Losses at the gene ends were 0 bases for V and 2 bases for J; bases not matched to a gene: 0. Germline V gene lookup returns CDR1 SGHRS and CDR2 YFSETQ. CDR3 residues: CASSLGTGGNTEAFF. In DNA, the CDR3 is TGCGCCAGCAGCTTGGGGACAGGGGGCAACACTGAAGCTTTCTTT.

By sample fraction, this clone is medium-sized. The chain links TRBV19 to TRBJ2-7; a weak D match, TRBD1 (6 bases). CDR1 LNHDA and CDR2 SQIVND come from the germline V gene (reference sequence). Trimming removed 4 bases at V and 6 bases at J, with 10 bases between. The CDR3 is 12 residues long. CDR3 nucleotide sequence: TGTGCCAGTAGTACCCAGGGGCGCGAGCAGTACTTC. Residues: CASSTQGREQYF. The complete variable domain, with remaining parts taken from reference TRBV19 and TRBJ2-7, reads DGGITQSPKYLFRKEGQNVTLSCEQNLNHDAMYWYRQDPGQGLRLIYYSQIVNDFQKGDIAEGYSVSREKKESFPLTVTSAQKNPTAFYLCASSTQGREQYFGPGTRLTVT.

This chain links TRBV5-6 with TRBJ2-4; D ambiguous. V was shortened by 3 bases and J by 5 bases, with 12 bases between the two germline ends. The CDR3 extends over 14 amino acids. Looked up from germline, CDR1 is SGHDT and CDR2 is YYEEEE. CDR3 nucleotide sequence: TGTGCCAGCAGCTGGAGAAGGCCCCAAAACATTCAGTACTTC. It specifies CASSWRRPQNIQYF. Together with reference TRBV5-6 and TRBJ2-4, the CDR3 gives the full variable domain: DAGVTQSPTHLIKTRGQQVTLRCSPKSGHDTVSWYQQALGQGPQFIFQYYEEEERQRGNFPDRFSGHQFPNYSSELNVNALLLGDSALYLCASSWRRPQNIQYFGAGTRLSVL.

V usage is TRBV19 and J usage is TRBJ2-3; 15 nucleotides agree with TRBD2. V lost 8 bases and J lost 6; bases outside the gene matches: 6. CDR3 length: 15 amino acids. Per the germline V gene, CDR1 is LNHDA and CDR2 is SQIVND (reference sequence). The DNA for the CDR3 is TGTGCCAGTGGGGACGGACTAGCGGGAGGGGATACGCAGTATTTT. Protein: CASGDGLAGGDTQYF.

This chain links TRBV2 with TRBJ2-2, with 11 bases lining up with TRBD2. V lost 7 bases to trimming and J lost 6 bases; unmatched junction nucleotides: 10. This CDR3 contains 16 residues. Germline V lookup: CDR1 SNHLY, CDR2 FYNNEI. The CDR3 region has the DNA TGTGCCAGCATTATTACTCCTAGCGGGGGGCCCGGGGAGCTGTTTTTT. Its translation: CASIITPSGGPGELFF.

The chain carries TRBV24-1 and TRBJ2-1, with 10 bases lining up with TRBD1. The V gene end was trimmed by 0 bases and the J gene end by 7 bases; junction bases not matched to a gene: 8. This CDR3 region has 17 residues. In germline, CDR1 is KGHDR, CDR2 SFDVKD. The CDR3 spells CATSDLSGTGAGNEQFF. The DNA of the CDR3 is TGTGCCACCAGTGATTTGTCCGGGACAGGGGCTGGGAATGAGCAGTTCTTC.

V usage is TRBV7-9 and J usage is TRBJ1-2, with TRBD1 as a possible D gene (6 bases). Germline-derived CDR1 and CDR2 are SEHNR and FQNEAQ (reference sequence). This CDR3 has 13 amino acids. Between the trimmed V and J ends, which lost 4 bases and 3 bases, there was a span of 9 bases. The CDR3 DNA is TGTGCCAGCAGCTGGGAGGGGGACTATGGCTACACCTTC. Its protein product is CASSWEGDYGYTF.

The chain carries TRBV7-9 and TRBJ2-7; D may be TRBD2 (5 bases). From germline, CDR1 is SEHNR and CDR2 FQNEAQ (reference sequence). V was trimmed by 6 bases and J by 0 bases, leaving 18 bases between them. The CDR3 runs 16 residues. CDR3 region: CASSPRERQLSYEQYF. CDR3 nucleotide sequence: TGTGCCAGCAGTCCAAGGGAGCGGCAACTCTCCTACGAGCAGTACTTC.

Written as DNA, the CDR3 is TGTGCCAGCAGTTTGGCAGGGGTAAACACTGAAGCTTTCTTT. The encoded protein is CASSLAGVNTEAFF. The V gene is TRBV28, the J gene TRBJ1-1; D is possibly TRBD1 (6 bases). V shed 3 bases and J shed 2 bases, with 10 bases lying between them. The CDR3 spans 14 residues. Germline V gene sequence: CDR1 MDHEN, CDR2 SYDVKM. The variable domain in full, with the rest retrieved from reference TRBV28 and TRBJ1-1, is DVKVTQSSRYLVKRTGEKVFLECVQDMDHENMFWYRQDPGLGLRLIYFSYDVKMKEKGDIPEGYSVSREKKERFSLILESASTNQTSMYLCASSLAGVNTEAFFGQGTRLTVV.

The CDR3 region has the DNA TGCGCCAGCAGCTTGGGTCTTGCCAGGGACTCCAAAAACATTCAGTACTTC. Translated, it gives CASSLGLARDSKNIQYF. The rearrangement joins TRBV5-1 to TRBJ2-4; D is perhaps TRBD2 (6 bases). The CDR3 loop spans 17 amino acids. The V end was cut by 0 bases, the J end by 2 bases, with 15 bases between. CDR1 is SGHRS, CDR2 YFSETQ, per germline. Full variable domain (remainder filled in from reference TRBV5-1 and TRBJ2-4): KAGVTQTPRYLIKTRGQQVTLSCSPISGHRSVSWYQQTPGQGLQFLFEYFSETQRNKGNFPGRFSGRQFSNSRSEMNVSTLELGDSALYLCASSLGLARDSKNIQYFGAGTRLSVL.

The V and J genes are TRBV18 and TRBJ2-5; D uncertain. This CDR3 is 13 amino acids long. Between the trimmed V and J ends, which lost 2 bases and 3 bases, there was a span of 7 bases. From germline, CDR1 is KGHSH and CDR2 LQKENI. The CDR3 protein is CASSPFSKETQYF. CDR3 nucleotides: TGTGCCAGCTCACCATTCAGTAAAGAGACCCAGTACTTC.

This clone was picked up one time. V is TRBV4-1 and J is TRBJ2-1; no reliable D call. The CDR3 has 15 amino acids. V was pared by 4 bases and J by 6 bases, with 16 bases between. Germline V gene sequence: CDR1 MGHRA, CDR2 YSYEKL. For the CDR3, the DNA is TGCGCCAGCAGCCTCCGCAGCCTAGGTGGCAATGAGCAGTTCTTC. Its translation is CASSLRSLGGNEQFF.

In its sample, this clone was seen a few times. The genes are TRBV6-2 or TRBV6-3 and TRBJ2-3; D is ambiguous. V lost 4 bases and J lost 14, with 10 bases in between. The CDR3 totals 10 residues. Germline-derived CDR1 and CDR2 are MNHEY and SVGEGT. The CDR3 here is CASSSGIAYF. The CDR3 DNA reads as TGTGCCAGCAGTTCAGGAATTGCGTATTTT.

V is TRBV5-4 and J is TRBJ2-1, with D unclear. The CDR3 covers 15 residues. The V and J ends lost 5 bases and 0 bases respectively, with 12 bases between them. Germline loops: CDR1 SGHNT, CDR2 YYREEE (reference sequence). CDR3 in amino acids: CASSYDYGSYNEQFF. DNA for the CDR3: TGTGCCAGCAGTTATGATTACGGCTCCTACAATGAGCAGTTCTTC.

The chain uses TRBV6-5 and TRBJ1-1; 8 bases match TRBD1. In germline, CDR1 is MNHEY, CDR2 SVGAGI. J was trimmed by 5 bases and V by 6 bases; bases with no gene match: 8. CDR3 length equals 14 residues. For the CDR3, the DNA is TGTGCCAGCAGCCAGGGGGCGAGAGGGACTGAAGCTTTCTTT. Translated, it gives CASSQGARGTEAFF.

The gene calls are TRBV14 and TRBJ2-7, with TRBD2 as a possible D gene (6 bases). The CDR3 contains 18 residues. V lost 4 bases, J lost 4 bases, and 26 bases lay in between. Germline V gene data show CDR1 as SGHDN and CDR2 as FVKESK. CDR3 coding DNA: TGTGCCAGCAGCCGAACCAGACAGAAACTAGCTGGGTATTACGAGCAGTACTTC. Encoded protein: CASSRTRQKLAGYYEQYF.

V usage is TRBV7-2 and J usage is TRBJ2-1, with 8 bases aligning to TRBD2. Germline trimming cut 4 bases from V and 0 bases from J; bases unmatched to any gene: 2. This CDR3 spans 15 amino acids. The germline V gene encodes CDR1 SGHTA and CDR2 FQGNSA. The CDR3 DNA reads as TGTGCCAGCAGCTGGGGGACTAGCTCCTACAATGAGCAGTTCTTC. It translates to CASSWGTSSYNEQFF.